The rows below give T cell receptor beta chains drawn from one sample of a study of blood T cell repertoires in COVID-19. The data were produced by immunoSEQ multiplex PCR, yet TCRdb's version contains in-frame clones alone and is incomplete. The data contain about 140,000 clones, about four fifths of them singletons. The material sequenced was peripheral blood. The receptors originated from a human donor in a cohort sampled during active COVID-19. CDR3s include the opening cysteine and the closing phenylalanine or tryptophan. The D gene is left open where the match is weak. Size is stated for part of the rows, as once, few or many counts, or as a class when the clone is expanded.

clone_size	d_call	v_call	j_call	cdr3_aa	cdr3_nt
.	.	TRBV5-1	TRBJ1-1	CASSTGGEGTEAFF	TGCGCCAGCTCTACCGGGGGGGAAGGCACTGAAGCTTTCTTT
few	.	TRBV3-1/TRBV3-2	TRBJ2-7	CASSPYRRVSSYEQYF	TGTGCCAGCAGCCCCTACAGGAGAGTAAGCTCCTACGAGCAGTACTTC
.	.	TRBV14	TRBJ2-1	CASSQGHSYNEQFF	TGTGCCAGCAGCCAAGGGCACAGCTACAATGAGCAGTTCTTC
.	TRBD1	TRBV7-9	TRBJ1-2	CASSSPPGTGVDYGYTF	TGTGCCAGCAGCTCCCCCCCTGGGACAGGGGTGGACTATGGCTACACCTTC
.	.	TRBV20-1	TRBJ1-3	CSWPQKNTIYF	TGCAGTTGGCCGCAGAAGAACACCATATATTTT
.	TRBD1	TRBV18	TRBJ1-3	CASSRTRGLGNTIYF	TGTGCCAGCTCACGAACGAGGGGGCTTGGAAACACCATATATTTT
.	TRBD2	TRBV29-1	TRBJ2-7	CSVRTSGTSYEQYF	TGCAGCGTTCGGACTAGCGGGACCTCCTACGAGCAGTACTTC
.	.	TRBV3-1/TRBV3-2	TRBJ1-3	CASSQGGGGNTIYF	TGTGCCAGCAGCCAAGGGGGAGGTGGAAACACCATATATTTT
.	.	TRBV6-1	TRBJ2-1	CASSETAGLDEQFF	TGTGCCAGCAGTGAAACGGCAGGGCTGGATGAGCAGTTCTTC
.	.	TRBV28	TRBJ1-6	CASSPRGYNSPLHF	TGTGCCAGCAGCCCTCGGGGGTATAATTCACCCCTCCACTTT
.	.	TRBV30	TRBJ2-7	CAWSVQIFPYEQYF	TGTGCCTGGAGTGTACAGATATTCCCCTACGAGCAGTACTTC
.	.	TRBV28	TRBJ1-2	CASSGMAGNYGYTF	TGTGCCAGCAGTGGAATGGCAGGGAACTATGGCTACACCTTC
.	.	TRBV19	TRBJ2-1	CASSNEDNEQFF	TGTGCCAGTAGTAATGAGGACAATGAGCAGTTCTTC
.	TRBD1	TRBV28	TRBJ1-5	CASSLDRVYQPQHF	TGTGCCAGCAGCCTAGACAGGGTTTACCAGCCCCAGCATTTT
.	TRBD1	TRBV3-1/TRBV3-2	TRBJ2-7	CASAETGSSYEQYF	TGTGCCAGCGCCGAGACAGGGAGCTCCTACGAGCAGTACTTC
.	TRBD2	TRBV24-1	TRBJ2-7	CATSDTGTSDEQYF	TGTGCCACCAGTGACACCGGGACTAGCGACGAGCAGTACTTC
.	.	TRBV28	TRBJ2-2	CASLTFPGELFF	TGTGCCAGCCTAACCTTTCCCGGGGAGCTGTTTTTT
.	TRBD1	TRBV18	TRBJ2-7	CASSPRGQDEQYF	TGTGCCAGCTCACCAAGGGGACAGGACGAGCAGTACTTC
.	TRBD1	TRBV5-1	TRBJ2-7	CASSLAQGAHEQYF	TGCGCCAGCAGCTTGGCACAGGGGGCCCACGAGCAGTACTTC
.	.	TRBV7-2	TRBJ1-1	CASSLDRRDPLNTEAFF	TGTGCCAGCAGCTTAGATCGACGGGATCCGTTGAACACTGAAGCTTTCTTT
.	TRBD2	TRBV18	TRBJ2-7	CASSPLGGLAGGGRSEQYF	TGTGCCAGCTCACCACTGGGGGGACTAGCGGGAGGAGGTCGAAGCGAGCAGTACTTC
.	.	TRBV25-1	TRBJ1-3	CASRPGGAQGNTIYF	TGTGCCAGCAGACCGGGGGGGGCGCAGGGAAACACCATATATTTT
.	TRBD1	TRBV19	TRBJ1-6	CASSTPGQPNSPLHF	TGTGCCAGTAGTACCCCGGGACAGCCGAATTCACCCCTCCACTTT
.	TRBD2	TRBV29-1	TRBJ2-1	CSVAFVAGVPEQFF	TGCAGCGTAGCTTTCGTAGCGGGAGTTCCTGAGCAGTTCTTC
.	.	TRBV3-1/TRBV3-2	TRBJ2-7	CASSPTATSYEQYF	TGTGCCAGCAGCCCGACAGCGACGAGCTACGAGCAGTACTTC
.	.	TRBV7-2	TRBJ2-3	CASSSYSTDTQYF	TGTGCCAGCAGCTCCTATTCCACAGATACGCAGTATTTT
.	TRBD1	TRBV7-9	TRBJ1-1	CASSPWDRGNTEAFF	TGTGCCAGCAGCCCCTGGGACAGGGGGAACACTGAAGCTTTCTTT
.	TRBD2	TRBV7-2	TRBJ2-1	CASSLEASGNNEQFF	TGTGCCAGCAGCTTAGAGGCTAGCGGGAATAATGAGCAGTTCTTC
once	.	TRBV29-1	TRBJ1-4	CSVATTGNEKLFF	TGCAGCGTGGCAACCACCGGGAATGAAAAACTGTTTTTT
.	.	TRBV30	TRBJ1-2	CAWRGLREGYTF	TGTGCCTGGAGGGGGCTGCGGGAAGGCTACACCTTC
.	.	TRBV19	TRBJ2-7	CASSIAGAVGGEQYF	TGTGCCAGTAGTATAGCGGGAGCTGTCGGGGGCGAGCAGTACTTC
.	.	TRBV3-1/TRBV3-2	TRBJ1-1	CASSRRVNTEAFF	TGTGCCAGCAGCCGACGGGTGAACACTGAAGCTTTCTTT
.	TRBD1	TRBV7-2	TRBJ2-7	CASSTNRGVYEQYF	TGTGCCAGCAGCACCAACAGGGGGGTCTACGAGCAGTACTTC
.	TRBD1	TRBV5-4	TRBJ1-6	CASSKGALGYNSPLHF	TGTGCCAGCAGTAAGGGGGCATTAGGTTATAATTCACCCCTCCACTTT
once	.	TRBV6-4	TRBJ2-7	CASSERDFIIYEQYF	TGTGCCAGCAGTGAAAGGGACTTTATAATCTACGAGCAGTACTTC
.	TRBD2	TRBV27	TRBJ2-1	CASSWDYYNEQFF	TGTGCCAGCAGTTGGGACTACTACAATGAGCAGTTCTTC